The 22 T cell receptor beta chains in this list originate from one sample, sequenced in a study of T cell repertoires in cytomegalovirus infection. TCRdb reanalysed the reads using MiXCR and keeps one entry per CDR3 protein. This table has more than 400,000 distinct CDR3 sequences, less than 30% appearing once. Source material: PBMCs. These TCRs come from a human donor in good health (CMV status not recorded). Some clones in this sample may be carry-over from other donors' samples.

This clonotype was detected only a few times. Sequence at one end of the junction differs from germline and may be a read error. The chain combines TRBV7-6 with TRBJ1-5; the D gene is possibly TRBD1 (5 bases). The germline V gene has CDR1 SGHVS and CDR2 FNYEAQ. CDR3 length equals 18 residues. Here the CDR3 DNA reads TGTGCTAGCAGCTCCCCCGGACACAACCACTATAGCAATCAGCCCCAGCATTTT. Protein sequence: CASSSPGHNHYSNQPQHF. The full variable domain, completed using reference TRBV7-6 and TRBJ1-5, is GAGVSQSPRYKVTKRGQDVALRCDPISGHVSLYWYRQALGQGPEFLTYFNYEAQQDKSGLPNDRFSAERPEGSISTLTIQRTEQRDSAMYRCASSSPGHNHYSNQPQHFGDGTRLSIL.

The chain carries TRBV5-6 and TRBJ1-5, with D tentatively TRBD1 (5 bases). The germline V gene has CDR1 SGHDT and CDR2 YYEEEE. The CDR3 covers 14 residues. Trimming removed 6 bases from V and 6 bases from J, with 16 bases in between. CDR3 DNA sequence: TGTGCCAGCACCTGGGGAGGGGAGGGTCAGCCCCAGCATTTT. Amino acid sequence: CASTWGGEGQPQHF.

This clonotype was recorded a few times. V usage is TRBV11-3 and J usage is TRBJ2-1; D is undetermined. Germline V gene data show CDR1 as SGHNT and CDR2 as YENEEA. This CDR3 is 15 amino acids long. With 3 bases removed from V and 9 bases from J, the gap between germline ends came to 18 bases. Here the CDR3 reads CASSLERSPWGEQFF. In DNA, the CDR3 is TGTGCCAGCAGCTTGGAACGTTCCCCCTGGGGTGAGCAGTTCTTC.

This clonotype has more than one count but fewer than ten. The V and J genes are TRBV7-8 and TRBJ2-1, with TRBD1 matching over 8 bases. Losses at the gene ends were 5 bases for V and 5 bases for J; bases not matched to a gene: 5. CDR3 length: 14 residues. Germline CDR1 and CDR2: SGHVS and FQNEAQ. The CDR3 region has the DNA TGTGCCAGCAGCGGAGGACAGGGAAACAATGAGCAGTTCTTC. Translation: CASSGGQGNNEQFF. The complete variable domain, with remaining parts taken from reference TRBV7-8 and TRBJ2-1, reads GAGVSQSPRYKVAKRGQDVALRCDPISGHVSLFWYQQALGQGPEFLTYFQNEAQLDKSGLPSDRFFAERPEGSVSTLKIQRTQQEDSAVYLCASSGGQGNNEQFFGPGTRLTVL.

This clonotype was seen only a few times. This chain joins TRBV11-2 and TRBJ2-7; TRBD2 might be the D (5 bases). V was trimmed by 1 base and J by 3 bases, leaving 13 bases between them. CDR1 and CDR2 (germline): SGHAT, FQNNGV. This CDR3 comprises 15 residues. The DNA for the CDR3 is TGTGCCAGCAGCTTAGGCGGAGGTTATATCTACGAGCAGTACTTC. It codes for CASSLGGGYIYEQYF.

This chain joins TRBV12-3 or TRBV12-4 and TRBJ2-2; D is undetermined. Trimming removed 10 bases at V and 4 bases at J, with 13 bases between. This CDR3 is built from 13 residues. The CDR3 protein is CANVLQSTGELFF. The CDR3 DNA is TGTGCCAACGTGTTACAGTCCACCGGGGAGCTGTTTTTT.

The rearrangement uses TRBV28 and TRBJ1-4; D unclear. The CDR3 loop spans 14 amino acids. Germline CDR1 reads MDHEN; CDR2 reads SYDVKM. V was clipped by 2 bases and J by 6 bases, with 10 bases between them. The CDR3 bases are TGTGCCAGCAGTTTACGCCATCCGGATGAAAAACTGTTTTTT. It yields the protein CASSLRHPDEKLFF.

V and J are TRBV30 and TRBJ1-5; the match to TRBD1 covers 8 bases. With 6 bases clipped from V and 3 bases from J, the junction kept 4 bases outside the gene matches. Germline values: CDR1 GTSNPN, CDR2 SVGIG (reference sequence). This CDR3 spans 13 amino acids. CDR3 DNA sequence: TGTGCCTGCGGACAGGGCAACAATCAGCCCCAGCATTTT. Translating it yields CACGQGNNQPQHF.

CDR3 coding DNA: TGTGCCTGGAGTGTAGGGGCAGATACGCAGTATTTT. It codes for CAWSVGADTQYF. The rearrangement uses TRBV30 and TRBJ2-3; weak D call: TRBD1 (5 bases). V was pared by 0 bases and J by 4 bases, with 5 bases between. The CDR3 loop spans 12 amino acids. The germline V gene encodes CDR1 GTSNPN and CDR2 SVGIG (reference sequence).

J is TRBJ2-1 and V is TRBV7-3; 15 bases match TRBD2. This CDR3 is built from 15 residues. The germline V gene encodes CDR1 SGHTA and CDR2 FQGTGA. The V and J ends lost 4 bases and 9 bases, in that order; junction bases with no gene match: 4. DNA for the CDR3: TGTGCCAGCAGCTGGGGACTAGCGGGAGGTAGTGAGCAGTTCTTC. This sequence encodes CASSWGLAGGSEQFF. The whole variable domain, filled in from reference TRBV7-3 and TRBJ2-1, reads GAGVSQTPSNKVTEKGKYVELRCDPISGHTALYWYRQSLGQGPEFLIYFQGTGAADDSGLPNDRFFAVRPEGSVSTLKIQRTERGDSAVYLCASSWGLAGGSEQFFGPGTRLTVL.

V is TRBV12-3 or TRBV12-4 and J is TRBJ1-1; the match to TRBD1 covers 8 bases. The V gene end was trimmed by 0 bases and the J gene end by 6 bases; junction bases not matched to a gene: 3. The CDR3 runs 14 residues. The chain's CDR3 is CASSLADRVAEAFF. The DNA for the CDR3 is TGTGCCAGCAGTTTAGCGGACAGGGTGGCTGAAGCTTTCTTT.

The chain combines TRBV5-4 with TRBJ2-1; 12 bases are shared with TRBD2. The V gene end was trimmed by 5 bases and the J gene end by 9 bases; junction bases not matched to a gene: 6. Germline CDR1 SGHNT, CDR2 YYREEE (reference sequence). The CDR3 loop spans 14 amino acids. CDR3 DNA sequence: TGTGCCAGCAGTAGGACTAGCGGGAACGGTGAGCAGTTCTTC. The encoded protein is CASSRTSGNGEQFF.

V gene TRBV13 combines with J gene TRBJ1-1, with D uncertain. Germline V gene data show CDR1 as PRHDT and CDR2 as FYEKMQ (reference sequence). The CDR3 contains 14 residues. Trimming left V 5 bases short and J 5 bases short, with 15 bases between. The CDR3 region is CASSHPTDGTEAFF. The CDR3 DNA is TGTGCCAGCAGCCATCCAACAGACGGAACTGAAGCTTTCTTT.

This clonotype was seen more than once but under ten times. This chain links TRBV6-5 with TRBJ2-5; TRBD2 might be the D (6 bases). With 1 base removed from V and 4 bases from J, the gap between germline ends came to 10 bases. CDR3 length equals 14 residues. Germline lookup yields CDR1 MNHEY and CDR2 SVGAGI. The DNA for the CDR3 is TGTGCCAGCAGTTACTGGCAGGGAGGAGAGACCCAGTACTTC. Protein sequence: CASSYWQGGETQYF.

This clonotype turned up a few times. The chain links TRBV5-1 to TRBJ2-1, with D possibly called TRBD1 or TRBD2 (5 bases each). Between the trimmed V and J ends, which lost 1 base and 9 bases, there was a span of 26 bases. This CDR3 is built from 18 residues. The germline gives CDR1 SGHRS, CDR2 YFSETQ. CDR3: CASSLRYDPGPLSAEQFF. CDR3 nucleotide sequence: TGCGCCAGCAGCTTGAGATATGACCCGGGACCGCTATCTGCTGAGCAGTTCTTC. Together with reference TRBV5-1 and TRBJ2-1, the CDR3 gives the full variable domain: KAGVTQTPRYLIKTRGQQVTLSCSPISGHRSVSWYQQTPGQGLQFLFEYFSETQRNKGNFPGRFSGRQFSNSRSEMNVSTLELGDSALYLCASSLRYDPGPLSAEQFFGPGTRLTVL.

The chain recombines TRBV29-1 with TRBJ2-3; D is uncertain. The CDR3 has 11 amino acids. Trimming cost V 7 bases and J 3 bases, with 8 bases left between them. Looked up from germline, CDR1 is SQVTM and CDR2 is ANQGSEA. The CDR3 reads CSEESTDTQYF. The CDR3 DNA reads as TGCAGCGAGGAATCTACAGATACGCAGTATTTT.

The chain has TRBV4-1 and TRBJ2-7; 7 positions agree with TRBD2. V shed 0 bases, J shed 6 bases, and the junction held 14 bases outside the gene matches. The CDR3 runs 17 residues. Germline lookup yields CDR1 MGHRA and CDR2 YSYEKL. DNA of the CDR3: TGCGCCAGCAGCCAAGATCTACGGGGGGACGGCAGTAGCGAGCAGTACTTC. It encodes CASSQDLRGDGSSEQYF.

This clonotype was counted only a few times. The V call is TRBV19, the J call TRBJ2-7; 9 bases match TRBD2. With 4 bases clipped from V and 5 bases from J, the junction kept 3 bases outside the gene matches. The CDR3 is 13 amino acids. Germline assignment: CDR1 LNHDA and CDR2 SQIVND (reference sequence). The CDR3 DNA follows: TGTGCCAGTAGTAGGGGACTAGCTGACGAGCAGTACGTC. It yields the protein CASSRGLADEQYV.

This clonotype was recorded many times. A much more abundant neighbour one base away suggests this may be a read error. The rearrangement uses TRBV7-2 and TRBJ2-1, with D possibly matching TRBD2 (5 bases). Trimming left V 6 bases short and J 0 bases short, with 15 bases between. Germline V CDR1 and CDR2: SGHTA, FQGNSA. The CDR3 spans 16 residues. CDR3 nucleotide sequence: TGTGCCAGCAGAGTGGGTAGAGGGAGCTCCTACAATGAGCAGTTCTTC. This gives the protein CASRVGRGSSYNEQFF.

This sequence joins TRBV27 and TRBJ1-5; D call uncertain. The CDR3 is 15 residues long. Germline assignment: CDR1 MNHEY and CDR2 SMNVEV (reference sequence). The V end lost 6 bases, the J end lost 4 bases, and 16 bases lay between the germline ends. The CDR3 DNA reads as TGTGCCAGCAGCCCCGGATGGGCTTGGAATCAGCCCCAGCATTTT. Translation gives CASSPGWAWNQPQHF.

This clonotype was observed a few times. J is TRBJ2-1 and V is TRBV29-1; D not certain. Germline values: CDR1 SQVTM, CDR2 ANQGSEA. This CDR3 is 15 amino acids long. V gave up 4 bases and J gave up 0 bases, with 13 bases separating them. CDR3 nucleotide sequence: TGCAGCGTTGGACCGCGCCTAAGCTCCTACAATGAGCAGTTCTTC. It yields the protein CSVGPRLSSYNEQFF.

The chain is built from TRBV29-1 and TRBJ2-3; 14 bases map to TRBD2. There are 15 residues in the CDR3. Trimming cost V 5 bases and J 3 bases; bases outside gene matches: 4. Germline assignment: CDR1 SQVTM and CDR2 ANQGSEA. The CDR3, as DNA: TGCAGCGTTCGGACTAGCGGGAGGTCTACAGATACGCAGTATTTT. Protein product: CSVRTSGRSTDTQYF.